The T cell receptor beta chain described here comes from a study of T cell responses to AZD1222 COVID-19 vaccine (dated by TCRdb to the early 2020s). Context from the whole study: A total of 233 trial participants underwent TCR sequencing, of whom around 200 received two doses of AZD1222 and about 25 received two doses of the MenACWY control vaccine. Trial participants were enrolled by age into 18-55, 56-69 and 70-plus year subgroups, with roughly 160, 29 and 62 TCR-sequenced participants respectively.

The CDR3 regions of human TCRbeta chains were analyzed by immunosequencing. The authors processed their data as follows. Repertoire TCRs were checked for matches against a reference library of SARS-CoV-2-specific TCRs that had been generated using the MIRA antigen-specificity platform. Breadth meant the fraction of unique TCRs that were SARS-CoV-2-associated, whereas depth meant the fraction of total T cells that were SARS-CoV-2-associated. Using the MIRA data, every spike-specific TCR was mapped to the spike region that the TCR reacted to and assigned to either a CD4 or a CD8 class. Log10-transformed breadth and depth values were compared by one-way ANOVA with Sidak's multiple comparisons tests. TCRdb stores this immuneACCESS table with in-frame sequences only. Part of the clones is absent; in the studies checked, under half of the shortfall reflects unresolved V genes, and no reason is known for the rest. That table supplies the V and J calls and clone size; D and trimming were determined from the DNA. The sample table holds approximately 99,000 clones, of which roughly 92% were seen once. Together, the top ten hold about 8.3% of the sample.

From the germline V gene, CDR1 is SNHLY and CDR2 is FYNNEI. Measured from the cysteine to the phenylalanine, the CDR3 is 13 residues long. The DNA shown is the 39-base CDR3, in frame from base 1. Trimming at the junction amounts to 11 bases on V and 3 bases on J, and the germline ends lie 13 bases apart. The time point label of this sample denotes: about 28 days (+/-7) after the second vaccine dose. Because spike-specific TCR depth and breadth did not differ between the two schedules, AZD1222 recipients who got a second dose at roughly 4 weeks were pooled with those who got a second dose at roughly 12 weeks. Samples from vaccinated people were obtained from the UK trials COV001 and COV002, which included a single-blind randomized controlled phase 2/3 trial of AZD1222 (ChAdOx1 nCoV-19) in healthy adults. For TCRbeta chain sequencing, PBMC samples from trial participants were taken at day 0 and at day 28 after the second dose.

With regard to this clone: The antigen it recognizes is unknown. No much larger clone exists at a distance of one base, and base qualities are not known.

Here is what the overall study found, with its caveats: The vaccine-associated CD4 TCRs covered the entire spike protein, and the dominant responses fell in regions 160-218 and 743-854. After two AZD1222 doses, both the breadth and the depth of spike-specific TCRs were significantly higher than at day 0 and than in MenACWY recipients. The 56-69-year group was small, and its depth increase did not reach significance, likely because of low power. Because no day 14 peak-response samples were available, the repertoires could be characterized only after the peak T cell response. Conclusions about previously exposed vaccinees were limited because only a handful of AZD1222 recipients were SARS-CoV-2 seropositive at baseline. Participants were mostly white British and included more females than males, and it was suggested by the authors that clonal diversity may have been underestimated. Nearly half of unique spike-specific TCRs reportedly recognized epitopes outside regions mutated in the B.1.351 and B.1.1.7 variants.

The sequence came from an adult who received the AZD1222 COVID-19 vaccine. Sequences were derived from peripheral blood, sampled 28 days after the second AZD1222 dose. The rearrangement joined TRBV2 to TRBJ2-2; the D gene is perhaps TRBD1, from 6 matching bases. Here the CDR3 is given as CAGTQGYTGELFF. Here is the DNA: TGTGCCGGAACCCAGGGGTACACCGGGGAGCTGTTTTTT.